This section outlines one T cell receptor (beta chain) sequence together with its context. Its cognate antigen is unknown. Germline loops: CDR1 SGHDN, CDR2 FVKESK. V was cut by 0 bases and J by 0 bases, with 6 bases left in between. This CDR3 is built from 15 residues. The record originates from a study of cytomegalovirus exposure and HLA in healthy donors. PCR primers comprised 60 Vbeta and 13 Jbeta primers. The data were produced by immunoSEQ multiplex PCR, yet TCRdb's version contains in-frame clones alone and is incomplete. The sample has some 140,000 clones; about 76% are singletons. Study-wide findings and caveats: In vitro checks showed that a few CMV-associated chains really do target CMV antigens. The investigators catalogued some 150 TCR beta chains as cytomegalovirus-associated.

The chain combines TRBV14 with TRBJ1-3, with D hard to call. The sequence was collected from a man aged 25 to 40 in good health and CMV-seropositive. The sequenced sample was PBMCs. CDR3 protein: CASSQELHSGNTIYF. The CDR3 coding sequence is TGTGCCAGCAGCCAAGAACTCCACTCTGGAAACACCATATATTTT.